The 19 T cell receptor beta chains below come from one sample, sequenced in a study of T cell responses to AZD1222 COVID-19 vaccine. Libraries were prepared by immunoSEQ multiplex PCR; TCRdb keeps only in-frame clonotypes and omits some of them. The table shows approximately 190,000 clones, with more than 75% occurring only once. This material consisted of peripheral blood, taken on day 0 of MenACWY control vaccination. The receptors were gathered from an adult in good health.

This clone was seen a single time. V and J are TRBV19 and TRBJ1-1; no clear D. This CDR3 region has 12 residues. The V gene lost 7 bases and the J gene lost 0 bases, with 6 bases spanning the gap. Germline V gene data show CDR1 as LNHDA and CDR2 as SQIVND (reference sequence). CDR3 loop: CASKGMNTEAFF. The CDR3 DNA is TGTGCCAGTAAGGGAATGAACACTGAAGCTTTCTTT.

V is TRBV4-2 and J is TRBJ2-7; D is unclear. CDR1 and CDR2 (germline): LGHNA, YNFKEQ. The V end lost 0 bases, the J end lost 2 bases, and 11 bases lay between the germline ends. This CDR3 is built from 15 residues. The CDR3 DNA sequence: TGTGCCAGCAGCCAAGAAGGATCCTACGCCTACGAGCAGTACTTC. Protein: CASSQEGSYAYEQYF.

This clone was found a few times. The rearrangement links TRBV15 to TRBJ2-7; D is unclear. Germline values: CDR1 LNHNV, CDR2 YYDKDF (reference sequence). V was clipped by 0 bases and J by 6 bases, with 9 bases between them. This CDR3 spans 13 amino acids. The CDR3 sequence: CATSRDPSSEQYF. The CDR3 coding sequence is TGTGCCACCAGCAGAGATCCATCGAGCGAGCAGTACTTC.

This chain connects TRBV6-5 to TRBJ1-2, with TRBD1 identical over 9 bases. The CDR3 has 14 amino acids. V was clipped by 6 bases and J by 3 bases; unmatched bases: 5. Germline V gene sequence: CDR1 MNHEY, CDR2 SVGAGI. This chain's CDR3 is CASRARQGDYGYTF. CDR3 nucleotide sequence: TGTGCCAGCAGGGCGCGACAGGGGGACTATGGCTACACCTTC.

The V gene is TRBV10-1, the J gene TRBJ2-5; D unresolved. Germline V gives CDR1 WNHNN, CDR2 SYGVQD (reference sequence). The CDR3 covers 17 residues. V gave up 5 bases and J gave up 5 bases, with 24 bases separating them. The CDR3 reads CASSPANTESAFETQYF. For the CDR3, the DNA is TGCGCCAGCAGTCCTGCGAACACGGAGAGTGCCTTTGAGACCCAGTACTTC.

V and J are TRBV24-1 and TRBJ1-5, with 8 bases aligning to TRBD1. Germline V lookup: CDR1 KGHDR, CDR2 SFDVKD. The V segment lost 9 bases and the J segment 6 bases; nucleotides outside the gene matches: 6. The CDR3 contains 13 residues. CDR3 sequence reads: CATQGAGLQPQHF. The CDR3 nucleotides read TGTGCCACCCAGGGGGCTGGGCTTCAGCCCCAGCATTTT.

This CDR3 is CASSLWGGTDNEQFF. The DNA of the CDR3 is TGTGCCAGCAGTTTATGGGGGGGGACAGACAATGAGCAGTTCTTC. J is TRBJ2-1 and V is TRBV28; TRBD1 or TRBD2 may be the D gene (7 bases each). Deletions cut 0 bases from V and 5 bases from J, with 11 bases between. CDR3 length equals 15 residues. Per the germline V gene, CDR1 is MDHEN and CDR2 is SYDVKM.

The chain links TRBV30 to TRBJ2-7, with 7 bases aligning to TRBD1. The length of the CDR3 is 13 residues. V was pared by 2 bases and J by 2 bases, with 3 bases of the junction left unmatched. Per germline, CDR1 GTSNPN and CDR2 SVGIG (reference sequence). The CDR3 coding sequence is TGTGCCTGGAGTTTGGGACAGACCTACGAGCAGTACTTC. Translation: CAWSLGQTYEQYF.

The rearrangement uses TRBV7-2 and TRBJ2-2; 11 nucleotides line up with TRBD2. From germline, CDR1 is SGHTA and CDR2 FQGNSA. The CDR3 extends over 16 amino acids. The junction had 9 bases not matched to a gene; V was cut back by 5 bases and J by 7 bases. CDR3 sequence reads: CASSQQTSGTFGELFF. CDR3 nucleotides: TGTGCCAGCAGCCAACAGACTAGCGGGACGTTCGGGGAGCTGTTTTTT.

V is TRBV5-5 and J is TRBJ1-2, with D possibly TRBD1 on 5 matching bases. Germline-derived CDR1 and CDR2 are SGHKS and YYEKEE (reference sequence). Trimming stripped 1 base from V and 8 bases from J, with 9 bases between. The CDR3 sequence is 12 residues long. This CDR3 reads CASSLLTGGYTF. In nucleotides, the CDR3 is TGTGCCAGCAGCTTGCTCACAGGCGGCTACACCTTC. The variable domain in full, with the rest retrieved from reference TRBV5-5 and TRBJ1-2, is DAGVTQSPTHLIKTRGQQVTLRCSPISGHKSVSWYQQVLGQGPQFIFQYYEKEERGRGNFPDRFSARQFPNYSSELNVNALLLGDSALYLCASSLLTGGYTFGSGTRLTVV.

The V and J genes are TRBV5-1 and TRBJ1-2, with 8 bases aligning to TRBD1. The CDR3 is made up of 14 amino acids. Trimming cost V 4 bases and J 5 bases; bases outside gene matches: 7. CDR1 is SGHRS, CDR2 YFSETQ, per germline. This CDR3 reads CASSNRTGNYGYTF. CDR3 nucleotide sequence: TGCGCCAGCAGCAACCGGACAGGGAATTATGGCTACACCTTC. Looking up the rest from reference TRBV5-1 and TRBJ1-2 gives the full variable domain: KAGVTQTPRYLIKTRGQQVTLSCSPISGHRSVSWYQQTPGQGLQFLFEYFSETQRNKGNFPGRFSGRQFSNSRSEMNVSTLELGDSALYLCASSNRTGNYGYTFGSGTRLTVV.

The CDR3 loop reads CASWTGTLTYNEQFF. CDR3 in DNA: TGCGCCAGCTGGACCGGGACTCTAACCTACAATGAGCAGTTCTTC. The J gene is TRBJ2-1, the V gene TRBV5-1; weak D call: TRBD2 (6 bases). This CDR3 contains 15 residues. V was trimmed by 7 bases and J by 2 bases, leaving 16 bases between them. Germline-derived CDR1 and CDR2 are SGHRS and YFSETQ.

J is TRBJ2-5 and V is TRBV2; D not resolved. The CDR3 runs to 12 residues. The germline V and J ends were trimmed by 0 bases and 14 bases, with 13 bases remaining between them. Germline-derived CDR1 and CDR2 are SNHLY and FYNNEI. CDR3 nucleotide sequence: TGTGCCAGCAGTGAAGCGCTTAAGGGCCCTTACTTC. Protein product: CASSEALKGPYF. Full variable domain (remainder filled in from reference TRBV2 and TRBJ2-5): EPEVTQTPSHQVTQMGQEVILRCVPISNHLYFYWYRQILGQKVEFLVSFYNNEISEKSEIFDDQFSVERPDGSNFTLKIRSTKLEDSAMYFCASSEALKGPYFGPGTRLLVL.

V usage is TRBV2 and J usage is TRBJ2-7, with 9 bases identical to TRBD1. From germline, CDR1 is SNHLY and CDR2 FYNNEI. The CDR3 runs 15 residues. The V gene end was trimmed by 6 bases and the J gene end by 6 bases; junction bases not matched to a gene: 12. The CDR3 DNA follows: TGTGCCAGCAGCGAGGAGGGACAGGGAACGAGCGAGCAGTACTTC. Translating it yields CASSEEGQGTSEQYF. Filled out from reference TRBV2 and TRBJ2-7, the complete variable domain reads EPEVTQTPSHQVTQMGQEVILRCVPISNHLYFYWYRQILGQKVEFLVSFYNNEISEKSEIFDDQFSVERPDGSNFTLKIRSTKLEDSAMYFCASSEEGQGTSEQYFGPGTRLTVT.

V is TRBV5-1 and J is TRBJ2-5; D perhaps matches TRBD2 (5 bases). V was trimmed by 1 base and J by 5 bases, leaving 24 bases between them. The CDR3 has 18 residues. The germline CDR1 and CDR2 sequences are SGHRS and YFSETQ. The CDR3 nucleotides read TGCGCCAGCAGCTTGAAGCTAGCCTCTCAGCTGAAGCCGGAGACCCAGTACTTC. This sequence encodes CASSLKLASQLKPETQYF.

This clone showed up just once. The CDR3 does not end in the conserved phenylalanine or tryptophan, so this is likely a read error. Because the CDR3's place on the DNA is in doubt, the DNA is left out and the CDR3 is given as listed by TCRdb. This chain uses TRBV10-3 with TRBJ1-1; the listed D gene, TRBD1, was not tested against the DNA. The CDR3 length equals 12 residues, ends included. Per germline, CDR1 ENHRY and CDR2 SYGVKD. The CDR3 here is CAISERHLKLPG.

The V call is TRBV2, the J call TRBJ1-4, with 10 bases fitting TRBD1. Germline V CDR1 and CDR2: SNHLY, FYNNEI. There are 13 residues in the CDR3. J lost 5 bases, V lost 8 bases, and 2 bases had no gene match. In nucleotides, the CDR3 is TGTGCCAGCCAGGACAGGGGGAATGAAAAACTGTTTTTT. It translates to CASQDRGNEKLFF. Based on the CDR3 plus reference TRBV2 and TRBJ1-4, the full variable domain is EPEVTQTPSHQVTQMGQEVILRCVPISNHLYFYWYRQILGQKVEFLVSFYNNEISEKSEIFDDQFSVERPDGSNFTLKIRSTKLEDSAMYFCASQDRGNEKLFFGSGTQLSVL.

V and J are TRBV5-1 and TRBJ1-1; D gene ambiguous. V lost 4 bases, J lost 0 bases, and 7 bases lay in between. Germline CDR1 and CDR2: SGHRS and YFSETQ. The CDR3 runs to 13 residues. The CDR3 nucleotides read TGCGCCAGCAGCGGGGAATTGAACACTGAAGCTTTCTTT. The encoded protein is CASSGELNTEAFF. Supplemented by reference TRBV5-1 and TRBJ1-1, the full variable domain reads KAGVTQTPRYLIKTRGQQVTLSCSPISGHRSVSWYQQTPGQGLQFLFEYFSETQRNKGNFPGRFSGRQFSNSRSEMNVSTLELGDSALYLCASSGELNTEAFFGQGTRLTVV.

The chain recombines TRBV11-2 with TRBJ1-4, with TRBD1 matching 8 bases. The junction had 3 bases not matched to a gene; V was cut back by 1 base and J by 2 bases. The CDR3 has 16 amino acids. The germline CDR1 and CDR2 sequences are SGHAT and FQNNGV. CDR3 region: CASSLGQGATNEKLFF. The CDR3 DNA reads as TGTGCCAGCAGCTTAGGGCAGGGGGCCACTAATGAAAAACTGTTTTTT. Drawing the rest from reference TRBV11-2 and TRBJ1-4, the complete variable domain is EAGVAQSPRYKIIEKRQSVAFWCNPISGHATLYWYQQILGQGPKLLIQFQNNGVVDDSQLPKDRFSAERLKGVDSTLKIQPAKLEDSAVYLCASSLGQGATNEKLFFGSGTQLSVL.